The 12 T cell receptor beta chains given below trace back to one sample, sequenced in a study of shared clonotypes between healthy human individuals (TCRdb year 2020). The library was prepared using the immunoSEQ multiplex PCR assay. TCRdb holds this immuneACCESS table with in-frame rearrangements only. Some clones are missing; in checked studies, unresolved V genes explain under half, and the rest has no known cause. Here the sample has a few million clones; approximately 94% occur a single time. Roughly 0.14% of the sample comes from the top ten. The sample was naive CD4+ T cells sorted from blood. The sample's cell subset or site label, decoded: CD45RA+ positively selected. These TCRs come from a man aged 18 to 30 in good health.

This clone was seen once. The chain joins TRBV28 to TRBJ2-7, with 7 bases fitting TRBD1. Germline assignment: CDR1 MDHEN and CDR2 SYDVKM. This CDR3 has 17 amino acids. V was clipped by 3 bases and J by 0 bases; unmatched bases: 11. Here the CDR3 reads CASSFKPGQLYSYEQYF. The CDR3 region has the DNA TGTGCCAGCAGTTTTAAACCGGGACAGTTATACTCCTACGAGCAGTACTTC.

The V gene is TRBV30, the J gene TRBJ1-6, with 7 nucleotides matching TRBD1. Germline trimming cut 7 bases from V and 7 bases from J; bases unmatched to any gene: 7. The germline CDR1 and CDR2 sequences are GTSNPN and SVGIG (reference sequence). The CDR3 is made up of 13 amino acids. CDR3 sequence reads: CASHRGQNSPLHF. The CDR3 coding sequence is TGTGCCTCCCACAGGGGTCAAAATTCACCCCTCCACTTT.

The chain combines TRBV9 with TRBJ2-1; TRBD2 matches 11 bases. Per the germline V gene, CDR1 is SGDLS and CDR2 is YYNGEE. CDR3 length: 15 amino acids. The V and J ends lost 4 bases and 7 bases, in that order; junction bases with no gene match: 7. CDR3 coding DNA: TGTGCCAGCAGCTCGGGACTAGCGGTTGGTAATGAGCAGTTCTTC. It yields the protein CASSSGLAVGNEQFF.

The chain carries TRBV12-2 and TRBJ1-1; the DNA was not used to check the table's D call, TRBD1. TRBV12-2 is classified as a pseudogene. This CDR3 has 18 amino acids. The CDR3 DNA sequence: TGTGCAAGTCGCCCACTAGGGACATCCTCTACCATGAACACTGAAGCTTTCTTT. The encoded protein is CASRPLGTSSTMNTEAFF.

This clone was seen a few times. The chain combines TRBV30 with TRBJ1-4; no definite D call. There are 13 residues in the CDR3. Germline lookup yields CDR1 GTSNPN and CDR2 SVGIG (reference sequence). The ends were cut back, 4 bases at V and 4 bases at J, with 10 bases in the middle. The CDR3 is CAWTPVLNEKLFF. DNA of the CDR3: TGTGCCTGGACTCCCGTCCTTAATGAAAAACTGTTTTTT.

The DNA of the CDR3 is TGTGCCAGCAGCTTGGAGCCTCTTAACTATGGCTACACCTTC. The encoded protein is CASSLEPLNYGYTF. The chain links TRBV4-2 to TRBJ1-2; no firm D call. The CDR3 sequence is 14 residues long. V gave up 5 bases and J gave up 1 base, with 11 bases separating them. The germline CDR1 and CDR2 sequences are LGHNA and YNFKEQ.

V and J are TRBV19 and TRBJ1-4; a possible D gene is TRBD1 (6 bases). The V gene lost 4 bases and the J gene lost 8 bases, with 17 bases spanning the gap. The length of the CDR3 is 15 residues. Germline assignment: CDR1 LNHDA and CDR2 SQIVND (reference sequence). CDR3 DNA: TGTGCCAGTAGTACGATCATGACAGGTCCGGAAAAACTGTTTTTT. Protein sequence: CASSTIMTGPEKLFF.

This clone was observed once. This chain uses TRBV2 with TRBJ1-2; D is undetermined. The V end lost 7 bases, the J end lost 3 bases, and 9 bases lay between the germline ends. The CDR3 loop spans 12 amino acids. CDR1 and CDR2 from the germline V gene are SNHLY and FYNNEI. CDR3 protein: CASKESDYGYTF. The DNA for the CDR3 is TGTGCCAGCAAAGAGTCTGACTATGGCTACACCTTC.

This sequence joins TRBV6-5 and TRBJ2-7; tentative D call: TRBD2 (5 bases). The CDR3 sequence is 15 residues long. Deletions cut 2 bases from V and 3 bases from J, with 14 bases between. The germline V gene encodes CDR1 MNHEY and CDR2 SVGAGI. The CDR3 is CASSYATGKIYEQYF. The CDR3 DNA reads TGTGCCAGCAGTTACGCTACCGGGAAAATCTACGAGCAGTACTTC.

CDR3 region: CASSFGAPGEKLFF. CDR3 in DNA: TGTGCCAGCAGCTTTGGAGCCCCGGGTGAAAAACTGTTTTTT. This chain connects TRBV5-4 to TRBJ1-4; D is uncertain. The CDR3 extends over 14 amino acids. V was trimmed by 2 bases and J by 7 bases, leaving 12 bases between them. CDR1 and CDR2 (germline): SGHNT, YYREEE (reference sequence).

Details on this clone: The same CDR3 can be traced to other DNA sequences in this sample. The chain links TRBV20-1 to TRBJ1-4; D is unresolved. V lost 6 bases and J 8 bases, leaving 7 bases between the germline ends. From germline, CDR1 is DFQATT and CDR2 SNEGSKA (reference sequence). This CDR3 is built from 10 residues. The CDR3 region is CSARREKLFF. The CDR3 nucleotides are TGCAGTGCGCGTCGGGAAAAACTGTTTTTT.

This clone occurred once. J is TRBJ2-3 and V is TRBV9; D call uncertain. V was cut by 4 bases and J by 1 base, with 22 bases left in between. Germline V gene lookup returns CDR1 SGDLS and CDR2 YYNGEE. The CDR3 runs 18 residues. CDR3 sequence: CASSPLSQPGLGTDTQYF. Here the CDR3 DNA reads TGTGCCAGCAGCCCTCTCTCCCAACCCGGGTTAGGCACAGATACGCAGTATTTT.